The sequence of this TCR beta chain was determined in a study of OX40 agonist ivuxolimab in advanced cancers. Study-wide context: Treatment of patients was with ivuxolimab, an agonistic anti-OX40 (CD134) antibody.

On this clone: Its specificity is unknown.

Study conclusions and caveats: Dose levels from 0.1 to 3.0 mg/kg saw CD4+ and CD8+ blood T cells expand clonally by week 6. Not determined was the antigen specificity of the expanded peripheral T cells. Some patients without response likewise showed low normalized clonal expansion.

Here immunoSEQ multiplex PCR was the method, and the copy in TCRdb shows in-frame clones only, minus some. The data hold more than 35,000 clones, with around 77% observed a single time. Trimming took 0 bases from V and 4 from J; bases not matched to a gene: 8. Germline CDR1 is SQVTM and CDR2 is ANQGSEA. The length of the CDR3 is 15 residues. The chain is built from TRBV29-1 and TRBJ2-7, with TRBD1 identical over 8 bases. The receptor's source is an adult with an advanced solid tumor such as melanoma, head and neck, liver or kidney cancer. Sequenced here: CD4+ or CD8+ T cells sorted from blood, sampled in a trial of the OX40 agonist ivuxolimab. CDR3 in DNA: TGCAGCGTTGAAGATAGGAGACAGGGGAGGTACGAGCAGTACTTC. Protein product: CSVEDRRQGRYEQYF.